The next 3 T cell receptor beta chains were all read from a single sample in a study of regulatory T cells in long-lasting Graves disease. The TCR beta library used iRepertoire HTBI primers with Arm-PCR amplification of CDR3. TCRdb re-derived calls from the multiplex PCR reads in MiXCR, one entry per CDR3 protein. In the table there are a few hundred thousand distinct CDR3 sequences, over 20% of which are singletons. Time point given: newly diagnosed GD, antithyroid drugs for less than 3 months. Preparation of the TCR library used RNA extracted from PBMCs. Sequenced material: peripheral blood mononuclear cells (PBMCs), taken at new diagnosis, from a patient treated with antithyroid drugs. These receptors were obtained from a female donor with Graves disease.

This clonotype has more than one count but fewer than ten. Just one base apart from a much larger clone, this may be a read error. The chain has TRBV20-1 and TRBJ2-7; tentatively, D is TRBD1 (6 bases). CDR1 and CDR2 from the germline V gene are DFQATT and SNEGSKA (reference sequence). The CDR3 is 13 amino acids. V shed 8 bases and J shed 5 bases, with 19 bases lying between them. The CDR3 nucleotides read TGCAGTACCTTCGGGACAAGAGGGGACGAGCAGTACTTC. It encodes CSTFGTRGDEQYF.

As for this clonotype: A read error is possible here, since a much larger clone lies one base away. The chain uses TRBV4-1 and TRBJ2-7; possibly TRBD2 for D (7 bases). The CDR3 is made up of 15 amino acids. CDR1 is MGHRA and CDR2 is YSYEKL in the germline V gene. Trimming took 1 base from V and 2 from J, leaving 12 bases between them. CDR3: CASSQVLGGPYEQYF. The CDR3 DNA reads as TGCGCCAGCAGCCAAGTACTCGGGGGGCCCTACGAGCAGTACTTC.

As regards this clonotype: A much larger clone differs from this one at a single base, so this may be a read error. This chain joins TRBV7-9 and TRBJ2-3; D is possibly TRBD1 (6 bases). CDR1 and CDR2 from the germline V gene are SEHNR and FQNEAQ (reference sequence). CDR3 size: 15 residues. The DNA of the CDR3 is TGTGCCGGCAGCACACGGGACACACGCACAGATACGCAGTATTTT. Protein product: CAGSTRDTRTDTQYF.